This TCR beta chain was found in a study of radiation and T cells in renal cell carcinoma. Study at large: Nephrectomy followed 15 Gy stereotactic body radiation by 4 weeks. Overall study findings and caveats: In blood, top tumor clones expanded by 2 weeks, shrinking by 4. Pretreatment tumor biopsies were lacking, so baseline clonotypes are unknown.

With regard to this clone: Its antigen remains unknown.

TCRdb's copy holds only in-frame clones and misses some; the assay was immunoSEQ multiplex PCR. The sample shows 40,000 to 60,000 clones, 83% of them seen only once. Time point described: baseline pretreatment blood. The sample's treatment: 15 Gy SBRT to primary tumor, nephrectomy 4 weeks later. Clear cell pathology was present in this patient's renal cell carcinoma. The source is a woman aged 65 to 85 with renal cell carcinoma. This sample comprised blood, obtained from a patient whose treatment included radiotherapy and nephrectomy.

CDR3 sequence: CATSSGQGVVQPQHF. The CDR3 nucleotides are TGTGCCACCAGCAGTGGACAGGGGGTTGTTCAGCCCCAGCATTTT. The chain recombines TRBV15 with TRBJ1-5, with 10 nucleotides matching TRBD1. V dropped 3 bases and J dropped 6; count of bases not matched to a gene: 5. Per germline, CDR1 LNHNV and CDR2 YYDKDF (reference sequence). This CDR3 is 15 amino acids long.